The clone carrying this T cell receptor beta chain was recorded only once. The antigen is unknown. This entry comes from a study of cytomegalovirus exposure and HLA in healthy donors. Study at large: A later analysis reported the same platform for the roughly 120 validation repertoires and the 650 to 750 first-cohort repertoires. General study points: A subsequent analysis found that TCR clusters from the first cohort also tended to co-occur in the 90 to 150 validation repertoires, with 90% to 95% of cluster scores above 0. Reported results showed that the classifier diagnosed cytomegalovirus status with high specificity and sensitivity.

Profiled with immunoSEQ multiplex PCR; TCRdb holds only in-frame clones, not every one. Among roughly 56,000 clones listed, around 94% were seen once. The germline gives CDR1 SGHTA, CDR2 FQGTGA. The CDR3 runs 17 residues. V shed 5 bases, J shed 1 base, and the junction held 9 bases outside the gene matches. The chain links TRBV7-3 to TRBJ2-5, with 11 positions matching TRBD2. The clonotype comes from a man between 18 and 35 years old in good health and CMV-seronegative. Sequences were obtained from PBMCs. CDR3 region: CASSVGTSGGGQETQYF. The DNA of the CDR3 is TGTGCCAGCAGCGTCGGGACTAGCGGAGGGGGCCAAGAGACCCAGTACTTC.